One and the same sample provided the 5 T cell receptor beta chains below, sequenced in a study of beta chain features in type 1 diabetes (dated by TCRdb to about 2018). The protocol used for the library was the immunoSEQ multiplex PCR assay. All of the isolated RNA was reverse transcribed with the High Capacity cDNA Reverse Transcription Kit, so expressed TCRB transcripts were sequenced. What TCRdb holds here is the immuneACCESS table cut down to in-frame rearrangements. Part of the clones is not present; checked against another copy, under half of the missing clones reflect an unresolved V gene, and the others are unexplained. For this sample the table gives over 500,000 clones, of which roughly a sixth were detected only once. The top ten hold about 0.086% of the sample. The sequencing sample was made of naive CD4+ T cells from blood. The cell subset or site label here, explained by the study, means: true naive CD4+ T cells. The receptor source for this set is a man aged 18 to 30 in good health.

This chain connects TRBV18 to TRBJ2-5, with TRBD2 matching 8 bases. V dropped 3 bases and J dropped 5; count of bases not matched to a gene: 5. Looked up from germline, CDR1 is KGHSH and CDR2 is LQKENI. This CDR3 region has 14 residues. The CDR3 bases are TGTGCCAGCTCACCGCAAGCGGGAGAGGAGACCCAGTACTTC. Amino acid sequence: CASSPQAGEETQYF.

The chain recombines TRBV7-9 with TRBJ2-1; 10 nucleotides line up with TRBD2. Germline V lookup: CDR1 SEHNR, CDR2 FQNEAQ (reference sequence). The CDR3 runs to 15 residues. Unmatched junction bases numbered 2, after V lost 0 bases and J lost 6 bases. The CDR3 DNA sequence: TGTGCCAGCAGCTTAGCGGGACTAGCGATCAATGAGCAGTTCTTC. It encodes CASSLAGLAINEQFF.

Only a few counts were recorded for this clone. The J gene is TRBJ2-5, the V gene TRBV7-3; D uncertain. The CDR3 consists of 13 residues. Germline V CDR1 and CDR2: SGHTA, FQGTGA. The ends were cut back, 5 bases at V and 2 bases at J, with 9 bases in the middle. The CDR3: CASSTLAQETQYF. In DNA form, the CDR3 reads TGTGCCAGCAGCACACTGGCTCAAGAGACCCAGTACTTC.

This clone was seen more than once but under ten times. CDR3 coding DNA: TGTGCCAGCAGCCCGGGACAGGGTGACTACGAGCAGTACTTC. It yields the protein CASSPGQGDYEQYF. The V and J genes are TRBV11-3 and TRBJ2-7, with 9 bases aligning to TRBD1. Germline V lookup: CDR1 SGHNT, CDR2 YENEEA. Germline trimming cut 5 bases from V and 3 bases from J; bases unmatched to any gene: 5. The CDR3 contains 14 residues.

The sample holds a few counts of this clone. The V and J genes are TRBV6-5 and TRBJ1-1, with D possibly matching TRBD1 (5 bases). Germline CDR1 MNHEY, CDR2 SVGAGI. V was trimmed by 11 bases and J by 4 bases, leaving 11 bases between them. There are 11 residues in the CDR3. The CDR3 nucleotides read TGTGCCGCCGAGGGGAGCACTGAAGCTTTCTTT. Translated, it gives CAAEGSTEAFF.